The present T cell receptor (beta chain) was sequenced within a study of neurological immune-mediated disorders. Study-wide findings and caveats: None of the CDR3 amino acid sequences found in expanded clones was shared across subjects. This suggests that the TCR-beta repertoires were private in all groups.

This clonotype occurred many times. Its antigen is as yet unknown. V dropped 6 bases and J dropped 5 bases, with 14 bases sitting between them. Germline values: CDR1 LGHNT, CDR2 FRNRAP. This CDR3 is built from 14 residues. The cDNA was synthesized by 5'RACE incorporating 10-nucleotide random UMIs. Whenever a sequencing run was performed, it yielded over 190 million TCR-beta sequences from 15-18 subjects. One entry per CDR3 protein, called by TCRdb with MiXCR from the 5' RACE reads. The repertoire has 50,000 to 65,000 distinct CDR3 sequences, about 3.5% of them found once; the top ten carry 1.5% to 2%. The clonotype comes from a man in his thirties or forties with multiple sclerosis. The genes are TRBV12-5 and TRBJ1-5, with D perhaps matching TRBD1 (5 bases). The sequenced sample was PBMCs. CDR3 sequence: CASGGKQDDQPQHF. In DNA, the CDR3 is TGTGCTAGTGGAGGAAAACAGGACGATCAGCCCCAGCATTTT.